Presented here are 21 T cell receptor beta chains from one specimen sequenced in a study of blood T cell repertoires in COVID-19. TCRdb's table, derived via immunoSEQ multiplex PCR, lists solely in-frame clones and lacks some. The sample records roughly 84,000 clones, 80% being singletons. The sequenced sample consisted of peripheral blood. Receptor source: a woman aged 40 to 50 with active or convalescent COVID-19.

The V gene is TRBV7-9, the J gene TRBJ1-2, with TRBD1 matching 7 bases. This CDR3 comprises 14 residues. CDR1 is SEHNR, CDR2 FQNEAQ, per germline (reference sequence). V gave up 3 bases and J gave up 3 bases; unmatched junction bases: 4. CDR3 sequence reads: CASSFGTAYYGYTF. The CDR3 DNA reads TGTGCCAGCAGCTTCGGGACAGCTTACTATGGCTACACCTTC.

This sequence joins TRBV3-1 (or the pseudogene TRBV3-2) and TRBJ2-5; 8 positions agree with TRBD2. V dropped 3 bases and J dropped 5; count of bases not matched to a gene: 5. The CDR3 spans 14 residues. Germline V gives CDR1 LGHDT, CDR2 YNNKEL (reference sequence). Here the CDR3 reads CASSQGLGVETQYF. The CDR3 DNA reads as TGTGCCAGCAGCCAGGGACTAGGTGTCGAGACCCAGTACTTC.

J is TRBJ2-2 and V is TRBV9; D remains unclear. The CDR3 runs to 16 residues. V was cut by 4 bases and J by 0 bases, with 13 bases left in between. Germline assignment: CDR1 SGDLS and CDR2 YYNGEE. The CDR3 here is CASSRGVGTNTGELFF. As DNA, the CDR3 is TGTGCCAGCAGCCGAGGAGTAGGCACGAACACCGGGGAGCTGTTTTTT.

This clone occurred a few times. The chain combines TRBV5-1 with TRBJ1-6; 8 bases fit TRBD1. V was clipped by 0 bases and J by 10 bases; unmatched bases: 9. Germline loops: CDR1 SGHRS, CDR2 YFSETQ. The CDR3 is made up of 16 amino acids. Here the CDR3 DNA reads TGCGCCAGCAGCTTGGCTCCAGGGGGCGTCGGATCACCCCTCCACTTT. Amino acid sequence: CASSLAPGGVGSPLHF.

The chain carries TRBV27 and TRBJ2-7; 8 nucleotides align to TRBD1. The V gene end was trimmed by 5 bases and the J gene end by 7 bases; junction bases not matched to a gene: 10. Germline loops: CDR1 MNHEY, CDR2 SMNVEV (reference sequence). The CDR3 totals 14 residues. The CDR3, as DNA: TGTGCCAGCAGTGACACCGGGACAGGTATGGAGCAGTACTTC. Translated, it gives CASSDTGTGMEQYF.

This clone was counted a few times. The rearrangement uses TRBV6-2 or TRBV6-3 and TRBJ2-7; TRBD2 agrees at 11 bases. The CDR3 covers 15 residues. CDR1 is MNHEY and CDR2 is SVGEGT in the germline V gene. After removal of 2 bases from V and 2 bases from J, the junction contained 2 bases not matched to a gene. The CDR3: CASSYRLAGTYEQYF. As DNA, the CDR3 is TGTGCCAGCAGTTACCGACTAGCGGGGACCTACGAGCAGTACTTC.

The chain has TRBV21-1 and TRBJ1-2; the listed D gene, TRBD1, was not tested against the DNA. TRBV21-1 is noted as a pseudogene. The CDR3 extends over 13 amino acids. CDR3 bases: TGTGCCAGCAGCAAAACTGGGCACTATGGCTACACCTTC. Protein product: CASSKTGHYGYTF.

The chain links TRBV24-1 to TRBJ2-1, with 10 bases that match TRBD2. The CDR3 spans 15 residues. The ends lost 6 bases at V and 10 bases at J; junction bases unmatched: 11. Germline V gives CDR1 KGHDR, CDR2 SFDVKD. CDR3 protein: CATSQTSGWDIEQFF. CDR3 sequence (DNA): TGTGCCACCAGTCAGACTAGCGGGTGGGACATAGAGCAGTTCTTC.

The chain joins TRBV19 to TRBJ2-5; 9 positions match TRBD1. The CDR3 is made up of 14 amino acids. With V trimmed by 4 bases and J by 5 bases, 5 bases remained unmatched. CDR1 is LNHDA, CDR2 SQIVND, per germline (reference sequence). The CDR3 reads CASSTGQGTETQYF. CDR3 sequence (DNA): TGTGCCAGTAGTACGGGACAGGGTACGGAGACCCAGTACTTC. The full variable domain, rest sourced from reference TRBV19 and TRBJ2-5, is DGGITQSPKYLFRKEGQNVTLSCEQNLNHDAMYWYRQDPGQGLRLIYYSQIVNDFQKGDIAEGYSVSREKKESFPLTVTSAQKNPTAFYLCASSTGQGTETQYFGPGTRLLVL.

The count of this clone is one. J is TRBJ2-5 and V is TRBV2, with D perhaps matching TRBD1 (5 bases). Between the trimmed V and J ends, which lost 2 bases and 4 bases, there was a span of 14 bases. The germline CDR1 and CDR2 sequences are SNHLY and FYNNEI. The CDR3 extends over 15 amino acids. The CDR3 nucleotides read TGTGCCAGCAGTGAATTCCCGCAGGACATAGAGACCCAGTACTTC. Its translation is CASSEFPQDIETQYF.

The chain has TRBV10-3 and TRBJ1-6; 7 bases are a match to TRBD1. V lost 5 bases, J lost 6 bases, and 10 bases stayed unmatched. There are 16 residues in the CDR3. Germline V gene data show CDR1 as ENHRY and CDR2 as SYGVKD. The CDR3 protein is CAISSSGQVLNSPLHF. The CDR3 bases are TGTGCCATCAGTAGCTCCGGACAGGTGCTTAATTCACCCCTCCACTTT.

This clone is medium-sized within its sample. This chain connects TRBV4-3 to TRBJ1-2; D is possibly TRBD1 (6 bases). CDR3 length: 13 residues. Trimming shortened V by 0 bases and J by 8 bases, and 10 bases separated the two germline ends. Germline assignment: CDR1 LGHNA and CDR2 YSLEER. The CDR3 nucleotides read TGCGCCAGCAGCCAAGATTACAGGGCGGGCTACACCTTC. Its protein is CASSQDYRAGYTF.

This clone appeared once. The chain combines TRBV6-5 with TRBJ2-2; TRBD1 aligns across 9 bases. Germline trimming cut 1 base from V and 4 bases from J; bases unmatched to any gene: 4. The CDR3 runs to 16 residues. The germline V gene encodes CDR1 MNHEY and CDR2 SVGAGI. The CDR3 DNA reads TGTGCCAGCAGTTACTTCGGACAGGGGCCCACCGGGGAGCTGTTTTTT. Amino acid sequence: CASSYFGQGPTGELFF.

The CDR3 coding sequence is TGTGCCAGCAGTCCCGGGACTAGCGTATACAATGAGCAGTTCTTC. It codes for CASSPGTSVYNEQFF. This chain joins TRBV5-4 and TRBJ2-1; 10 bases match TRBD2. Germline loops: CDR1 SGHNT, CDR2 YYREEE (reference sequence). This CDR3 has 15 residues. V trimming: 5 bases; J trimming: 4 bases; junction bases outside the gene matches: 6.

The rearrangement joins TRBV10-3 to TRBJ2-7, with 9 positions matching TRBD1. After removal of 8 bases from V and 1 base from J, the junction contained 6 bases not matched to a gene. The CDR3 sequence is 14 residues long. The germline CDR1 and CDR2 sequences are ENHRY and SYGVKD. The CDR3 loop reads CAIVPGTGSYEQYF. The CDR3 DNA sequence: TGTGCCATCGTCCCCGGGACAGGGTCCTACGAGCAGTACTTC.

The chain joins TRBV27 to TRBJ2-2; 16 nucleotides line up with TRBD2. Germline V CDR1 and CDR2: MNHEY, SMNVEV (reference sequence). This CDR3 has 19 amino acids. After removal of 5 bases from V and 0 bases from J, the junction contained 6 bases not matched to a gene. This chain's CDR3 is CASSPGTSGRASNTGELFF. The CDR3 DNA follows: TGTGCCAGCAGTCCTGGGACTAGCGGGAGGGCGTCGAACACCGGGGAGCTGTTTTTT.

The chain couples TRBV14 to TRBJ1-5, with D possibly being TRBD1 (6 bases). From germline, CDR1 is SGHDN and CDR2 FVKESK. The ends were cut back, 6 bases at V and 5 bases at J, with 11 bases in the middle. CDR3 length: 13 amino acids. CDR3 loop: CASSRGTDQPQHF. For the CDR3, the DNA is TGTGCCAGCAGTAGGGGGACGGATCAGCCCCAGCATTTT.

The rearrangement joins TRBV7-2 to TRBJ1-1, with TRBD1 matching over 12 bases. This CDR3 has 15 residues. CDR1 is SGHTA, CDR2 FQGNSA, per germline. The junction had 10 bases not matched to a gene; V was cut back by 5 bases and J by 9 bases. In DNA, the CDR3 is TGTGCCAGCAGCCTCCTAGGGGGACAGGGGGCAAAAGCTTTCTTT. Protein sequence: CASSLLGGQGAKAFF.

The genes are TRBV7-3 and TRBJ2-3, with 14 bases identical to TRBD2. The CDR3 loop spans 22 amino acids. Trimming cost V 0 bases and J 0 bases; bases outside gene matches: 14. CDR1 SGHTA and CDR2 FQGTGA come from the germline V gene. Written as DNA, the CDR3 is TGTGCCAGCAGCTTAACCGGGACTAGCGGGAGTTTCGCCACTACTAGCACAGATACGCAGTATTTT. It codes for CASSLTGTSGSFATTSTDTQYF.

The gene calls are TRBV7-2 and TRBJ2-2; 13 nucleotides align to TRBD2. J gave up 6 bases and V 4 bases, and 2 bases lay outside the gene matches. Germline CDR1 and CDR2: SGHTA and FQGNSA. This CDR3 contains 15 residues. CDR3 protein: CASSSGLAGAGELFF. In nucleotides, the CDR3 is TGTGCCAGCAGCTCTGGACTAGCGGGGGCCGGGGAGCTGTTTTTT.

The J gene is TRBJ2-7, the V gene TRBV15; 9 nucleotides match TRBD1. J gave up 5 bases and V 0 bases, and 8 bases lay outside the gene matches. This CDR3 has 16 residues. Germline CDR1 LNHNV, CDR2 YYDKDF (reference sequence). The CDR3: CATSRDGGTGFDEQYF. The CDR3 DNA reads as TGTGCCACCAGCAGAGATGGGGGGACAGGGTTCGACGAGCAGTACTTC.